The rows below give T cell receptor beta chains drawn from one sample of a study of CD8+CD57+ T cells in acquired aplastic anemia. TCRdb re-called the reads through MiXCR, storing one row per CDR3 protein. The table has 270,000 or so distinct CDR3 sequences, approximately 79% seen once. Sequencing used sorted CD4+, CD8+, or CD8+CD57+ T cells (not recorded which) from PBMCs. Receptors originate from a human donor with aplastic anemia. Each CDR3 is given with its conserved first and last residue. A D gene is named only where the DNA matches it firmly. Expanded clones get a size class; other rows say once, few or many, or leave the size out.

J gene,D gene,V gene,clone size,CDR3 protein,CDR3 DNA
TRBJ2-3,.,TRBV7-9,.,CAYGVAATQATQF,TGTGCCTACGGGGTAGCGGCGACCCAAGCGACCCAGTTC
TRBJ2-5,TRBD2,TRBV9,.,CASSAGASGRDTQYF,TGTGCCAGCAGCGCCGGCGCTAGCGGAAGAGATACGCAGTACTTC
TRBJ1-5,TRBD1,TRBV11-1,.,CASRADRVPYSNQPQHF,TGTGCCAGCAGGGCCGACAGGGTACCTTATAGCAATCAGCCCCAGCATTTT
TRBJ1-1,TRBD1,TRBV7-9,.,CASSLVPTGNSEGFF,TGTGCCAGCAGCTTAGTACCGACAGGGAACTCTGAAGGATTCTTT
TRBJ2-3,.,TRBV7-3,.,CASWSRAKDMEYF,TGTGCCAGCTGGAGCCGGGCCAAAGATATGGAGTACTTT
TRBJ2-3,.,TRBV7-3,.,CASSSTGTPDTKYF,TGTGCCAGCAGTTCAACCGGAACTCCGGATACGAAGTATTTT
TRBJ2-1,TRBD2,TRBV19,.,CASSGIAGSYTGQLF,TGTGCCAGCAGTGGGATAGCGGGATCGTACACTGGGCAGCTGTTT
TRBJ2-7,TRBD1,TRBV9,.,CASSATRQGRSEQYF,TGTGCCAGCAGCGCAACGAGACAGGGTAGGAGCGAGCAGTACTTC
TRBJ2-3,TRBD1,TRBV7-9,.,CASSPQTGGGTDAQYF,TGTGCCAGCAGCCCTCAGACAGGGGGTGGGACCGATGCGCAGTATTTT
TRBJ2-3,TRBD2,TRBV19,.,CASSLGRGPGTQFF,TGTGCCAGTAGCTTGGGGAGGGGTCCAGGTACGCAGTTTTTT
TRBJ1-6,.,TRBV7-8,.,CASSAAGAPDNQPLHF,TGTGCCAGCAGCGCCGCGGGCGCCCCCGATAATCAGCCTCTCCACTTT
TRBJ1-1,.,TRBV2,.,CASSEVVSGAFDEFF,TGTGCCAGCAGCGAAGTGGTTAGCGGGGCCTTCGATGAGTTCTTT
TRBJ2-3,.,TRBV9,.,CASSVGGRPVTPYF,TGTGCCAGCAGCGTAGGGGGAAGACCCGTTACGCCGTATTTT
TRBJ2-1,.,TRBV7-3,.,CASNLVRWGNEQFF,TGTGCCAGCAACTTAGTGAGGTGGGGCAATGAGCAGTTCTTC
TRBJ2-7,TRBD1,TRBV7-9,once,CASSSPGQEAYEQYF,TGTGCCAGCAGCTCGCCGGGACAGGAAGCCTACGAGCAGTACTTC
TRBJ2-1,.,TRBV11-3,once,CASSFDRTDEQFF,TGTGCCAGCAGCTTTGATCGGACAGATGAGCAGTTCTTC
TRBJ1-2,.,TRBV2,few,CASGYPLTVGYTF,TGTGCCAGCGGTTACCCCCTGACGGTTGGCTACACCTTC
TRBJ2-3,TRBD2,TRBV7-9,.,CASSVQRSGGGDEYF,TGTGCCAGCAGCGTCCAAAGAAGCGGGGGGGGCGATGAGTATTTT
TRBJ2-1,.,TRBV10-2,.,CASSVGDSATNEQFF,TGCGCCAGCAGCGTGGGAGACAGCGCCACAAATGAGCAGTTCTTC
TRBJ2-7,.,TRBV9,.,CASSSLDDSSYEQYF,TGTGCCAGCAGTTCTCTCGACGACAGCTCCTACGAGCAGTACTTC
TRBJ2-3,.,TRBV7-9,.,CASSSSDTQDFHPF,TGTGCCAGCAGCTCCTCAGATACGCAGGATTTTCACCCATTT
TRBJ2-5,.,TRBV9,.,CASSTGDRQGGNKYF,TGTGCCAGCAGCACCGGGGACCGACAGGGAGGAAACAAGTACTTC
TRBJ2-3,.,TRBV5-1,.,CASSFTRQDSQYF,TGCGCCAGCAGCTTTACACGACAGGATTCGCAGTATTTT
TRBJ2-3,.,TRBV9,.,CASRPWARESKYF,TGTGCCAGCAGGCCCTGGGCTAGAGAGAGTAAGTATTTT
TRBJ1-5,TRBD1,TRBV29-1,.,CSVGKGAGNQPQHF,TGCAGCGTTGGCAAGGGGGCGGGCAATCAGCCCCAGCATTTT
TRBJ1-1,.,TRBV7-2,.,CASSLDLAADTEAFF,TGTGCCAGCAGCTTGGATCTGGCCGCCGACACTGAAGCTTTCTTT
TRBJ2-1,.,TRBV6-1,.,CASTEPGEFLSEQFF,TGTGCCAGCACCGAACCAGGGGAGTTCCTTAGTGAGCAGTTCTTC
TRBJ2-3,TRBD2,TRBV19,.,CASSLTGGQNTQFF,TGTGCCAGTAGTTTAACGGGGGGGCAAAATACGCAGTTTTTT
TRBJ2-5,TRBD2,TRBV24-1,.,CATSDPILAGGETQYF,TGTGCCACCAGTGATCCGATACTAGCGGGAGGAGAGACCCAGTACTTC
TRBJ1-1,TRBD1,TRBV5-4,.,CASSFGNRQGGNTEAFF,TGTGCCAGCAGCTTTGGTAACCGACAGGGAGGAAACACTGAAGCTTTCTTT
TRBJ1-5,.,TRBV11-3,.,CASSFTVWEQPQHF,TGTGCCAGCAGCTTCACGGTCTGGGAGCAGCCCCAGCATTTT
TRBJ1-2,.,TRBV11-1,.,CASNEWGNDGYTF,TGTGCCAGCAATGAGTGGGGAAACGATGGCTACACCTTC
TRBJ2-3,.,TRBV7-6,few,CASSLADGTKTQYF,TGTGCCAGCAGCTTAGCCGACGGGACAAAAACGCAGTATTTT
TRBJ2-5,.,TRBV7-8,.,CATSLDFFGERETRYF,TGTGCCACCAGCTTAGATTTCTTTGGGGAGAGGGAGACCCGGTACTTC
TRBJ1-1,.,TRBV14,many,CASSQDVPILAFF,TGTGCCAGCAGCCAAGACGTCCCGATACTGGCTTTCTTT
TRBJ1-2,.,TRBV9,.,CASSAGVSRNQRYTF,TGTGCCAGCAGCGCAGGGGTCTCGAGAAATCAGCGCTACACCTTC
TRBJ2-5,TRBD2,TRBV7-8,.,CASSLAGGTNTKYYF,TGTGCCAGCAGCTTAGCGGGAGGGACCAATACGAAGTATTACTTC
TRBJ1-5,.,TRBV7-8,.,CASSVAGHPDTQQHF,TGTGCCAGCAGTGTCGCGGGACATCCCGATACGCAGCAGCATTTT